This T cell receptor (beta chain) was found in a study of identical twins (dated by TCRdb to the mid-2010s). Some background on the complete study: TCR alpha and beta repertoires from monozygotic twins, unrelated adults of various ages and cord blood were deep-sequenced to test whether fetal clonotypes persist. Replicate twin experiments were performed at different times using different library preparation protocols to rule out contamination.

CDR1 and CDR2, per the germline V gene, are MNHNS and SASEGT. The CDR3 runs 11 residues from the cysteine to the valine. Here the CDR3 DNA is all that survives: 33 bases in frame from base 1. V gives up 4 bases and J gives up 3 bases, and the segment between their germline ends measures 4 bases. General conclusions and limits of the study: Excess twin sharing in beta out-of-frame sequences was weaker because fewer shared sequences lowered the signal-to-noise ratio. Conclusions relied on cross-sectional statistical analysis, since the same donors could not be followed over many years. Abundant cord blood beta clonotypes had fewer insertions, young adult naive repertoires showed a similar but weaker trend, and memory repertoires showed no such trend. Out-of-frame TCR alpha sharing in monozygotic twins was systematically underestimated by recombination models, whereas sharing between unrelated individuals was in agreement with the recombination models. Compared with coincidental sharing between unrelated individuals, out-of-frame TCR alpha sequences shared between twins had an excess of sequences with low generation probability. Zero-insertion analyses could be partly confounded by invariant T cells such as MAIT and iNKT, although diverse VJ usage argued against such confounding for most clonotypes.

The library was obtained by 5' RACE. TCRdb records Illumina HiSeq 2000 as the sequencer. A universal primer binding site was added through template switching, and the final cDNA carried a unique molecular identifier so that TCR cDNA molecules could be counted accurately. Specific primers in the conserved constant-segment region were used to synthesize first-strand cDNA for TCR alpha and beta chains. Each cDNA library was double barcoded, with a SMART-Mk sample barcode plus Illumina barcodes, to control for contamination. TruSeq adapter sequences, together with Illumina sample barcodes, were added in two successive PCR steps. The Illumina HiSeq platform was used with custom primers to sequence TCR alpha and beta cDNA libraries. The authors processed their data as follows. MiGEC processed the raw reads to extract unique molecular identifiers, while MiXCR was used to determine the CDR3 positions. For each individual, recombination models were inferred using an EM algorithm with the repgenHMM and IGoR tools. The analysis of shared clonotypes was done with the tcR package in R, with sharing normalized by the product of cloneset sizes. Out-of-frame nonproductive sequences were analyzed to study raw recombination free of thymic and clonal selection effects. TCRdb reanalyzed the raw reads on its own, using fastp at Q25 for trimming and MiXCR for clone calling, and kept in-frame beta chains. For every CDR3 protein sequence, its rows merge into one entry that carries the most common genes and DNA. The V and J calls and clone size come from TCRdb's table, not from the authors' own analysis. The sample table holds approximately 280,000 distinct CDR3 sequences, of which under 9% were seen once. Less than 2.5% of the sample lies in the top ten.

Points on this clonotype: Its target antigen remains unknown. Base qualities are missing; no much larger clone stands one base away.

Only healthy Caucasian donors were included. Three pairs of female monozygotic twins, all aged roughly 18 to 29 years, made up the twin cohort. Miltenyi CD45RO+ enrichment and human naive T-cell isolation kits were used to isolate memory (CD45RO+) and naive T cells from PBMC. These same data were also listed under a study on yellow fever vaccine responses in identical twins. Per that second paper: The authors reported that the T cell response to vaccination in identical twins appeared partly convergent and partly personalized. In the study, vaccine-responding T cell clones were precisely tracked in identical twins.

The origin of this receptor is a woman younger than 30 in good health. Sequences were obtained from memory (CD45RO+) T cells sorted from blood. The label giving this sample's cell subset or site can be read as: CD45RO+ enriched T cells. The V gene is TRBV6-1 and the J gene is TRBJ2-7, with no confidently assigned D gene. CDR3 protein: CASSARYEQYV. The base sequence is TGTGCCAGCAGTGCACGCTACGAGCAGTACGTC.